This TCR beta chain was obtained from a study of cytomegalovirus exposure and HLA in healthy donors. Study conclusions and caveats: A classifier reportedly called cytomegalovirus status with high sensitivity and specificity. When presence/absence was analysed, sequencing depth was taken to be roughly uniform across donors.

With regard to this clone: The antigen is unknown.

The ends lost 7 bases at V and 0 bases at J; junction bases unmatched: 11. Germline CDR1 LNHDA, CDR2 SQIVND (reference sequence). This CDR3 has 17 amino acids. The PCR used 60 Vbeta and 13 Jbeta primers. Generated by immunoSEQ multiplex PCR, the TCRdb table keeps only in-frame clones and is missing some. The sample includes 130,000 to 150,000 clones, over 70% of them seen just once. This rearrangement joins TRBV19 to TRBJ2-2, with 7 nucleotides matching TRBD1. The origin of this receptor is a man aged 35-49 years in good health and CMV-seronegative. Sequencing was performed on PBMCs. The CDR3 region is CASTVGQLSANTGELFF. In DNA, the CDR3 is TGTGCCAGTACCGTGGGACAGCTAAGTGCGAACACCGGGGAGCTGTTTTTT. Together with reference TRBV19 and TRBJ2-2, the CDR3 gives the full variable domain: DGGITQSPKYLFRKEGQNVTLSCEQNLNHDAMYWYRQDPGQGLRLIYYSQIVNDFQKGDIAEGYSVSREKKESFPLTVTSAQKNPTAFYLCASTVGQLSANTGELFFGEGSRLTVL.